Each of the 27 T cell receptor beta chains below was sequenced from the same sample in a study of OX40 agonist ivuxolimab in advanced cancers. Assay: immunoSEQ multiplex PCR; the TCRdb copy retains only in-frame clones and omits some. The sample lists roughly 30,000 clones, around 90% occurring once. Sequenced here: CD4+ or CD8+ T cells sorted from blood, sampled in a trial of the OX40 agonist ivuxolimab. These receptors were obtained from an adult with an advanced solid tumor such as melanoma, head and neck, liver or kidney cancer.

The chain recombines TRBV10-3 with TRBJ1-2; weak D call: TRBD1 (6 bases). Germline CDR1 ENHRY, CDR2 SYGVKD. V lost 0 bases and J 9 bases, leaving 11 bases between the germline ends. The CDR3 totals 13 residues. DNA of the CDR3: TGTGCCATCAGTGAGTCGGGGGCGAAAAGCTACACCTTC. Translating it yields CAISESGAKSYTF.

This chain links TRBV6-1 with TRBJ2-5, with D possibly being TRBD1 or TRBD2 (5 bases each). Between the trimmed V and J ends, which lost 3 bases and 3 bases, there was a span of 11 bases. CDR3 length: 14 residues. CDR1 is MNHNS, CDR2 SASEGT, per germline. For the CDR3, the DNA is TGTGCCAGCAGTGACCCGGGACCCGAAGAGACCCAGTACTTC. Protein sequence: CASSDPGPEETQYF.

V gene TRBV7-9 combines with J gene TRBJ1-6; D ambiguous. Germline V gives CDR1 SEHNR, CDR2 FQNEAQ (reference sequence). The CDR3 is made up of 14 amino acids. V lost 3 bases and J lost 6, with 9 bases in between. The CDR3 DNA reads TGTGCCAGCAGCTTTGGGGTCTTTAATTCACCCCTCCACTTT. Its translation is CASSFGVFNSPLHF.

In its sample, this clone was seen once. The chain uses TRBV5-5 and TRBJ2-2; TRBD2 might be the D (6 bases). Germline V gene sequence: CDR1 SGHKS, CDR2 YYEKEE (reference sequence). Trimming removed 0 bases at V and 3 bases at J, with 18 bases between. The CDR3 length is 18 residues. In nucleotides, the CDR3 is TGTGCCAGCAGCTTGGAGGGAGGACCTAGCGCCTACACCGGGGAGCTGTTTTTT. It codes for CASSLEGGPSAYTGELFF.

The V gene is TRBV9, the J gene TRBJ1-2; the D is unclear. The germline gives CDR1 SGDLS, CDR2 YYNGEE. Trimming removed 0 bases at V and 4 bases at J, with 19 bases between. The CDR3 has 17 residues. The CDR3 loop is CASSVEVLTNPTYGYTF. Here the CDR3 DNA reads TGTGCCAGCAGCGTAGAGGTTTTGACAAACCCTACCTATGGCTACACCTTC.

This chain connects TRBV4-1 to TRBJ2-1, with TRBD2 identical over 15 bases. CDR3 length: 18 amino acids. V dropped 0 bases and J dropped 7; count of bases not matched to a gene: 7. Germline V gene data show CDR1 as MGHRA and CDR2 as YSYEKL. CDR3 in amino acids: CASSQDPGLAGGRNEQFF. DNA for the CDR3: TGCGCCAGCAGCCAAGACCCCGGACTAGCGGGGGGGCGTAATGAGCAGTTCTTC.

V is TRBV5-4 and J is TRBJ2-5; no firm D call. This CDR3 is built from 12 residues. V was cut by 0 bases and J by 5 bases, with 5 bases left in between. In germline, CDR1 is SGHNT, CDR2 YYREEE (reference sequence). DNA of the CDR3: TGTGCCAGCAGCTTGGCCGGGGAGACCCAGTACTTC. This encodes CASSLAGETQYF.

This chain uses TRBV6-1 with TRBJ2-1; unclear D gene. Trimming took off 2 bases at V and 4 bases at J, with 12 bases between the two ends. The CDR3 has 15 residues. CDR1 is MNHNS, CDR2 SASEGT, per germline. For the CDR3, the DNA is TGTGCCAGCAGTGAATGGGTCGACCCATACAATGAGCAGTTCTTC. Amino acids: CASSEWVDPYNEQFF.

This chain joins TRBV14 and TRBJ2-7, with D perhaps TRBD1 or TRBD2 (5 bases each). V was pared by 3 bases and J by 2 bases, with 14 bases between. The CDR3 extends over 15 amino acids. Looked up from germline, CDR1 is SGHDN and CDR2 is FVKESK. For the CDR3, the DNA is TGTGCCAGCAGCCATACCGGGACCGCAACCTACGAGCAGTACTTC. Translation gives CASSHTGTATYEQYF. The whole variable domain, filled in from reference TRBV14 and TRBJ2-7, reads EAGVTQFPSHSVIEKGQTVTLRCDPISGHDNLYWYRRVMGKEIKFLLHFVKESKQDESGMPNNRFLAERTGGTYSTLKVQPAELEDSGVYFCASSHTGTATYEQYFGPGTRLTVT.

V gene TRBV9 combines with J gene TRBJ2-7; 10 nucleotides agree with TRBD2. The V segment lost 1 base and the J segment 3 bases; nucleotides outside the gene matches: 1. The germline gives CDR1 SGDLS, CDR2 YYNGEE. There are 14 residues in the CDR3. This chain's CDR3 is CASSVPSGGYEQYF. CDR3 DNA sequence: TGTGCCAGCAGCGTACCTAGCGGGGGCTACGAGCAGTACTTC.

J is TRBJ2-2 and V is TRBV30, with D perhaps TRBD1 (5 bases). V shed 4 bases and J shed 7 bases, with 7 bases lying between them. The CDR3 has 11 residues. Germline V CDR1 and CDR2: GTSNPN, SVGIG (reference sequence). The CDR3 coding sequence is TGTGCCTGGACAGGGAACGGGGAGCTGTTTTTT. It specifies CAWTGNGELFF.

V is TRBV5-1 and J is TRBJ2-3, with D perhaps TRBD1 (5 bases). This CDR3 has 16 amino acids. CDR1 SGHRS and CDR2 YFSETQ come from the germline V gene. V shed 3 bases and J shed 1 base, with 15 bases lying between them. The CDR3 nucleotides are TGCGCCAGCAGCTCCACAGGCGCTGCCGGCACAGATACGCAGTATTTT. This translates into CASSSTGAAGTDTQYF.

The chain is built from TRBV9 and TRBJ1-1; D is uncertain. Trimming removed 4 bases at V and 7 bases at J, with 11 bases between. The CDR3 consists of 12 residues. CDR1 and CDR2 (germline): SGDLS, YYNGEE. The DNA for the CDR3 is TGTGCCAGCAGCTCTACGGACTTTGAAGCTTTCTTT. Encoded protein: CASSSTDFEAFF. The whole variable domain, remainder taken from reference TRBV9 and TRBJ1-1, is DSGVTQTPKHLITATGQRVTLRCSPRSGDLSVYWYQQSLDQGLQFLIQYYNGEERAKGNILERFSAQQFPDLHSELNLSSLELGDSALYFCASSSTDFEAFFGQGTRLTVV.

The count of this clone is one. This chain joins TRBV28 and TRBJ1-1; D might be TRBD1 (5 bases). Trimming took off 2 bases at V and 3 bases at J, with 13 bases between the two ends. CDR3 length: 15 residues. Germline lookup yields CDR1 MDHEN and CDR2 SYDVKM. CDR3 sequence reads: CASSLKWGSYTEAFF. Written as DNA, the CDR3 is TGTGCCAGCAGTTTAAAGTGGGGGTCGTACACTGAAGCTTTCTTT.

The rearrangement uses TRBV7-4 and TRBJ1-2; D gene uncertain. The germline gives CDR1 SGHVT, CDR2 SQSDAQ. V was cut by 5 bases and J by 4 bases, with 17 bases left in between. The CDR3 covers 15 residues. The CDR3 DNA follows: TGTGCCAGCAGCCTTGCGGCTCGAAAGACCTATGGCTACACCTTC. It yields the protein CASSLAARKTYGYTF.

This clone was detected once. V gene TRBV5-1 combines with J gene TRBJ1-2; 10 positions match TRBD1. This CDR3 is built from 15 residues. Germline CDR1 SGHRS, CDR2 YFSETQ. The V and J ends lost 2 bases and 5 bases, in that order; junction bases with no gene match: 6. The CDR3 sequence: CASSLGTGVGYGYTF. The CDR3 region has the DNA TGCGCCAGCAGCTTAGGGACAGGGGTTGGTTATGGCTACACCTTC.

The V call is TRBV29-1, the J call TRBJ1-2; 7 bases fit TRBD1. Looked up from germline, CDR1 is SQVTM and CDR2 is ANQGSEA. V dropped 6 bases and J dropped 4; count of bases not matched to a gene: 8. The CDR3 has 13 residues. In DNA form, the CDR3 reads TGCAGCGTAGGGGACAGACGGTCCTATGGCTACACCTTC. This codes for CSVGDRRSYGYTF.

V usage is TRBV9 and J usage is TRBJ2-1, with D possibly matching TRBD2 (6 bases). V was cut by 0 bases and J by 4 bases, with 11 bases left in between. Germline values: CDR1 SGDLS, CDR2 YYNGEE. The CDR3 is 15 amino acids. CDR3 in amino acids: CASSVDGTAYNEQFF. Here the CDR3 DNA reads TGTGCCAGCAGCGTAGATGGGACTGCTTACAATGAGCAGTTCTTC.

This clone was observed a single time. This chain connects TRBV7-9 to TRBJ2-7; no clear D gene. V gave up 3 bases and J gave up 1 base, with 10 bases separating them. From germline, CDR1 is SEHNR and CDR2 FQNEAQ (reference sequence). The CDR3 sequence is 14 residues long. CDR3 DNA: TGTGCCAGCAGCTTGACTGGTTTTTCCTACGAGCAGTACTTC. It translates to CASSLTGFSYEQYF. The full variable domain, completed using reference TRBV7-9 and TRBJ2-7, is DTGVSQNPRHKITKRGQNVTFRCDPISEHNRLYWYRQTLGQGPEFLTYFQNEAQLEKSRLLSDRFSAERPKGSFSTLEIQRTEQGDSAMYLCASSLTGFSYEQYFGPGTRLTVT.

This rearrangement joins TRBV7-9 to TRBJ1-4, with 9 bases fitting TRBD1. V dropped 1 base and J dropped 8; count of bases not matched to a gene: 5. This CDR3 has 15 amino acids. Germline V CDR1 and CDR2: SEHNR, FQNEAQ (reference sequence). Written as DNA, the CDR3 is TGTGCCAGCAGCTTAGGGGGGGACAGGGACGAAAAACTGTTTTTT. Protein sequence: CASSLGGDRDEKLFF.

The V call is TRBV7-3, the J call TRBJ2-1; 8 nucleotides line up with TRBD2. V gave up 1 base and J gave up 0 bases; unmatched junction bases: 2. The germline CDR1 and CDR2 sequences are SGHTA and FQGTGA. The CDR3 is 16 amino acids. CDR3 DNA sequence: TGTGCCAGCAGCTTAAGGCGGGGGGACTCCTACAATGAGCAGTTCTTC. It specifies CASSLRRGDSYNEQFF.

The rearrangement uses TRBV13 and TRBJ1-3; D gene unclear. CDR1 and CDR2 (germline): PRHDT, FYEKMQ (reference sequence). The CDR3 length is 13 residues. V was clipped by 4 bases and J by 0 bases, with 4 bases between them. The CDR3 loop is CASSSSSGNTIYF. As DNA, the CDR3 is TGTGCCAGCAGCTCCTCCTCTGGAAACACCATATATTTT. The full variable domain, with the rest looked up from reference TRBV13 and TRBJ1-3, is AAGVIQSPRHLIKEKRETATLKCYPIPRHDTVYWYQQGPGQDPQFLISFYEKMQSDKGSIPDRFSAQQFSDYHSELNMSSLELGDSALYFCASSSSSGNTIYFGEGSWLTVV.

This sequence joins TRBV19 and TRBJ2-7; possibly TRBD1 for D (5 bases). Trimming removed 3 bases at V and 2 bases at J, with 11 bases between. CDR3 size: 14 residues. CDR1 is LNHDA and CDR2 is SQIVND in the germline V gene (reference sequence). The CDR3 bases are TGTGCCAGTAGTATTGGGGCAGAGCCCTACGAGCAGTACTTC. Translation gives CASSIGAEPYEQYF.

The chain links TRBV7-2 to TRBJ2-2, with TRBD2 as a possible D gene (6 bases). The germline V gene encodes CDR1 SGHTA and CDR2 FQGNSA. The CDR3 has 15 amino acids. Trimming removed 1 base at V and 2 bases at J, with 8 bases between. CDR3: CASSLELANTGELFF. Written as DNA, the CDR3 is TGTGCCAGCAGCTTAGAACTAGCCAACACCGGGGAGCTGTTTTTT.

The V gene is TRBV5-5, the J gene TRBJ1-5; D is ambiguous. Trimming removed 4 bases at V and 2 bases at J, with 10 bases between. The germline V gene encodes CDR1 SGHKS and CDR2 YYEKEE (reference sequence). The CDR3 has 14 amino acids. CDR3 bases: TGTGCCAGCAGCCCCCGGGAGGGCAATCAGCCCCAGCATTTT. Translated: CASSPREGNQPQHF.

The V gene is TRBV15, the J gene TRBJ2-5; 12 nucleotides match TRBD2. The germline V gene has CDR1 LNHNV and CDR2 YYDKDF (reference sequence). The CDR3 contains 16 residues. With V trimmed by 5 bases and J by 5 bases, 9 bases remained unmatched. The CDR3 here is CATSFLTSGGGETQYF. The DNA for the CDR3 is TGTGCCACCAGCTTCTTGACTAGCGGGGGAGGGGAGACCCAGTACTTC.

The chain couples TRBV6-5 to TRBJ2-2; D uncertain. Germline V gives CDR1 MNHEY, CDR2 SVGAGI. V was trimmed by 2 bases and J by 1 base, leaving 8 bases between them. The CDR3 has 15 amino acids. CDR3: CASSYGYENTGELFF. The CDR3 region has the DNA TGTGCCAGCAGTTACGGATACGAGAACACCGGGGAGCTGTTTTTT.